This TCR beta chain was found in a study of read filtering for tumor transcriptome and immune sequencing (dated by TCRdb to 2018 to 2020). Regarding the study in general: Of the patients in the cohort, approximately 17 were male and roughly 13 were female, and their mean age was about 68 years, with a range of about 45 to 80. By revised international staging, about 8 patients were R-ISS I, about 16 were R-ISS II and 6 or 7 were R-ISS III. After DNase treatment, whole-transcriptome libraries were prepared using the TruSeq RNA Access Library Prep Kit. TCR-region mapped reads per sample ranged from about 4.05 to 11 million with IR-seq versus only about 85 to 1273 with RNA-seq. The study compared TCR repertoires from targeted immune repertoire sequencing and bulk whole-transcriptome sequencing run on the same bone marrow samples. A main aim was a read-filtering strategy for immune repertoire data, specifically whether clonotypes supported by a single read should be removed. Results the study describes overall, beyond this receptor: The sorted CD138-negative fraction was not purified T cells but a mixed bone marrow immune population. Single-read clonotypes made up around 82% of clonotypes but about 3.3% of total reads in IR-seq, and just under 75% of clonotypes and approximately 42% of reads in RNA-seq. The correlation between IR-seq and RNA-seq shared clonotype proportions rose when single-read clonotypes were removed. Compared with RNA-seq, IR-seq captured clonotypes at much higher depth and more reliably, and a smaller IR-seq throughput was enough to identify most shared clonotypes.

Every patient had bone marrow sampled at the time of active disease. Ficoll-Hypaque density gradient centrifugation was used to isolate bone marrow mononuclear cells. To remove myeloma plasma cells, the cells were labeled with CD138 magnetic microbeads on a MACS separator, and CD138-negative cells were then collected by negative selection. Purity of the isolated cells was checked by flow cytometry on an Attune NxT using CD138 antibodies. Total RNA was extracted with TRIzol reagent and quantified with a NanoDrop spectrophotometer. Paired RNA-seq and IR-seq were performed on the CD138-negative bone marrow sample of each patient. This clonotype was counted at least ten times. Its antigen is currently not known. Nothing much larger sits one base from this clone, and base qualities are not available. The Immunoverse kit was used to build TCR libraries from about 430 ng RNA, with molecular barcoded adaptors covering alpha/delta and beta/gamma chains. TCR library preparation used the same RNA that was used for transcriptome sequencing. TCR libraries were sequenced on an Illumina HiSeq 4000 with 2 x 150 cycles. In the authors' own workflow: MiXCR aligned TCR reads to human V, D, J and C references and assembled the aligned reads into CDR3 clonotypes, with quality filtering and error correction included. Clonotype counts and gene usage diversity were analyzed with the tcR package in R. For inspection of raw mapping reads, RNA-seq reads were mapped by STAR aligner version 2.5.3a onto GRCh37 of the human genome. IR-seq fastq files were randomly downsampled with Seqtk 1.3 to test the effect of sequencing depth on detected clonotypes. TCRdb reanalyzed the raw reads on its own, using fastp at Q25 for trimming and MiXCR for clone calling, and kept in-frame beta chains. Rows with a matching CDR3 protein are joined into one entry that keeps the most common DNA and genes. The V and J calls were not made by the authors but by TCRdb's processing. The sample profile shows approximately 93,000 distinct CDR3 sequences; roughly 21% of them were found once. The top ten clonotypes cover around 10% of the sample.

Sequences MNHNS (CDR1) and SASEGT (CDR2) are obtained from the germline V gene. From the cysteine through the phenylalanine, the CDR3 covers 15 amino acids. Of the read, only the CDR3 DNA is kept; its 45 bases are in frame from base 1. The junction carries 16 bases between V and J, which are trimmed by 4 bases and 6 bases respectively. The chain was built from TRBV6-1 and TRBJ2-1; no D gene can be assigned with confidence. Sample: a population of CD138-negative cells sorted from bone marrow. Sample cell subset or site, as interpreted from the label and publication: bone marrow mononuclear cells depleted of CD138+ plasma/myeloma cells by negative magnetic selection. This receptor was identified in a donor at least 40 years old with multiple myeloma. Here the CDR3 is given as CASSAYDPETNEQFF. The nucleotide sequence reads TGTGCCAGCAGTGCTTACGACCCAGAAACCAATGAGCAGTTCTTC.